One and the same sample provided the 30 T cell receptor beta chains below, sequenced in a study of shared clonotypes between healthy human individuals. TCRdb's copy holds only in-frame clones and misses some; the assay was immunoSEQ multiplex PCR. Of approximately 1.9 million clones listed, over 85% are singletons. The naive CD8 population came from CD45RO-negative cells selected for CCR7, without terminally differentiated effector memory CD45RA+ cells. Input material: naive CD8+ T cells from PBMCs. These receptors all stem from a man younger than 30 in good health. Some clones in this sample may be carry-over from other donors' samples.

The V gene is TRBV7-2, the J gene TRBJ2-5; the D call may be TRBD1 or TRBD2 (6 bases each). Germline loops: CDR1 SGHTA, CDR2 FQGNSA. This CDR3 has 16 amino acids. V lost 2 bases, J lost 5 bases, and 18 bases lay in between. The CDR3 nucleotides read TGTGCCAGCAGCTTAAGCCGAGGGGGGTCGAGGGAGACCCAGTACTTC. Translation gives CASSLSRGGSRETQYF.

This clone has only a few counts. V is TRBV9 and J is TRBJ2-2, with D perhaps matching TRBD2 (5 bases). The germline V and J ends were trimmed by 1 base and 4 bases, with 14 bases remaining between them. The CDR3 length is 16 residues. Germline V gene sequence: CDR1 SGDLS, CDR2 YYNGEE. CDR3 amino acids: CASSVHRRYPTGELFF. The CDR3 region has the DNA TGTGCCAGCAGCGTACATCGGAGGTACCCCACCGGGGAGCTGTTTTTT.

The chain employs TRBV27 and TRBJ1-1; a weak D match, TRBD1 (5 bases). Trimming shortened V by 0 bases and J by 1 base, and 12 bases separated the two germline ends. The CDR3 covers 16 residues. The V gene's germline CDR1 is MNHEY and CDR2 SMNVEV (reference sequence). CDR3 in DNA: TGTGCCAGCAGTTTATCGACCCAAGGGACGAACACTGAAGCTTTCTTT. Amino acids: CASSLSTQGTNTEAFF.

The rearrangement uses TRBV7-9 and TRBJ2-1; perhaps D is TRBD1 or TRBD2 (5 bases each). The CDR3 runs 19 residues. In germline, CDR1 is SEHNR, CDR2 FQNEAQ (reference sequence). Trimming stripped 1 base from V and 0 bases from J, with 19 bases between. The CDR3 nucleotides are TGTGCCAGCAGCTTAGTGCTGGGGACGGGTACGAGCTCCTACAATGAGCAGTTCTTC. This encodes CASSLVLGTGTSSYNEQFF.

This sequence joins TRBV6-6 and TRBJ2-1; D gene unclear. Germline V lookup: CDR1 MNHNY, CDR2 SVGAGI (reference sequence). Trimming removed 6 bases at V and 0 bases at J, with 15 bases between. This CDR3 has 16 amino acids. The CDR3 sequence: CASSFTGQISYNEQFF. In DNA, the CDR3 is TGTGCCAGCAGCTTTACGGGCCAGATCTCCTACAATGAGCAGTTCTTC.

This chain links TRBV10-3 with TRBJ2-1; D not certain. V lost 5 bases, J lost 5 bases, and 13 bases lay in between. The CDR3 is 14 amino acids. The germline V gene encodes CDR1 ENHRY and CDR2 SYGVKD. The CDR3 region is CAISPGNTDNEQFF. The CDR3 DNA reads TGTGCCATCAGTCCAGGAAACACAGACAATGAGCAGTTCTTC.

This sequence joins TRBV28 and TRBJ1-5, with 8 bases matching TRBD1. The ends lost 4 bases at V and 2 bases at J; junction bases unmatched: 10. Germline assignment: CDR1 MDHEN and CDR2 SYDVKM. CDR3 size: 17 residues. CDR3 protein: CASSYAGGQVGNQPQHF. The CDR3 nucleotides read TGTGCCAGCAGTTATGCGGGGGGACAGGTCGGCAATCAGCCCCAGCATTTT.

V is TRBV28 and J is TRBJ1-3; D gene ambiguous. CDR1 MDHEN and CDR2 SYDVKM come from the germline V gene. The CDR3 loop spans 18 amino acids. The germline V and J ends were trimmed by 3 bases and 3 bases, with 21 bases remaining between them. The CDR3 region has the DNA TGTGCCAGCAGTTTTCTCGTTCGTGCTTCCGGGATTGGAAACACCATATATTTT. This encodes CASSFLVRASGIGNTIYF.

The V call is TRBV15, the J call TRBJ2-2, with D maybe TRBD1 (5 bases). The CDR3 is 14 residues long. CDR1 is LNHNV, CDR2 YYDKDF, per germline (reference sequence). Trimming removed 0 bases at V and 6 bases at J, with 8 bases between. CDR3 residues: CATSRDGAPGELFF. In DNA, the CDR3 is TGTGCCACCAGCAGAGATGGGGCCCCCGGGGAGCTGTTTTTT.

This clone was counted a single time. The rearrangement uses TRBV9 and TRBJ2-7; possible D gene TRBD1, 6 bases. Germline-derived CDR1 and CDR2 are SGDLS and YYNGEE. The CDR3 is 16 amino acids. Trimming shortened V by 3 bases and J by 1 base, and 17 bases separated the two germline ends. CDR3: CASSESPGVVSYEQYF. DNA of the CDR3: TGTGCCAGCAGCGAGAGTCCAGGGGTTGTTTCCTACGAGCAGTACTTC.

The count of this clone is one. The gene calls are TRBV28 and TRBJ1-3; D is unresolved. The CDR3 runs 13 residues. CDR1 and CDR2 (germline): MDHEN, SYDVKM. V lost 10 bases, J lost 8 bases, and 18 bases lay in between. The CDR3 loop is CATRFFEEDTIYF. The CDR3 region has the DNA TGTGCCACCCGATTCTTCGAGGAGGACACCATATATTTT.

The chain links TRBV6-5 to TRBJ2-7; TRBD2 is a possible D gene (6 bases). The CDR3 sequence is 15 residues long. Germline CDR1 reads MNHEY; CDR2 reads SVGAGI. Between the trimmed V and J ends, which lost 5 bases and 0 bases, there was a span of 14 bases. CDR3 protein: CASSPGTPNSYEQYF. DNA for the CDR3: TGTGCCAGCAGTCCCGGGACTCCAAACTCCTACGAGCAGTACTTC.

The chain has TRBV27 and TRBJ1-5; possibly TRBD1 for D (6 bases). V was clipped by 0 bases and J by 8 bases, with 14 bases between them. Germline CDR1 reads MNHEY; CDR2 reads SMNVEV (reference sequence). This CDR3 region has 15 residues. CDR3 DNA sequence: TGTGCCAGCAGTTTATCGACCAGGGGAGGGGAGCCCCAGCATTTT. This encodes CASSLSTRGGEPQHF.

The CDR3 DNA reads TGTGCCATTGACAGGGGAAGCTATGGCTACACCTTC. Translation: CAIDRGSYGYTF. The V and J genes are TRBV15 and TRBJ1-2, with 8 bases matching TRBD1. Germline trimming cut 10 bases from V and 4 bases from J; bases unmatched to any gene: 5. Germline assignment: CDR1 LNHNV and CDR2 YYDKDF (reference sequence). The CDR3 consists of 12 residues.

This sequence joins TRBV29-1 and TRBJ2-2; D possibly corresponds to TRBD1 (5 bases). Between the trimmed V and J ends, which lost 4 bases and 7 bases, there was a span of 13 bases. Germline CDR1 SQVTM, CDR2 ANQGSEA. The CDR3 is made up of 13 amino acids. The CDR3 sequence: CSVVLGVGGELFF. CDR3 bases: TGCAGCGTTGTTTTAGGGGTCGGCGGGGAGCTGTTTTTT.

The J gene is TRBJ2-3, the V gene TRBV10-1; a possible D gene is TRBD1 (6 bases). V dropped 6 bases and J dropped 3 bases, with 19 bases sitting between them. The CDR3 contains 16 residues. In germline, CDR1 is WNHNN, CDR2 SYGVQD (reference sequence). CDR3 in DNA: TGCGCCAGCAGCGCCGCATTAGCGAGGGGGACAGATACGCAGTATTTT. Translation gives CASSAALARGTDTQYF.

The genes are TRBV27 and TRBJ1-2, with D unclear. CDR1 and CDR2 (germline): MNHEY, SMNVEV (reference sequence). The ends were cut back, 5 bases at V and 3 bases at J, with 22 bases in the middle. This CDR3 has 17 amino acids. The CDR3 loop reads CASSPHFATAADYGYTF. CDR3 DNA sequence: TGTGCCAGCAGTCCCCACTTTGCTACCGCAGCGGACTATGGCTACACCTTC.

The chain has TRBV5-6 and TRBJ1-1; D gene ambiguous. The V end was cut by 6 bases, the J end by 2 bases, with 8 bases between. Germline V gene lookup returns CDR1 SGHDT and CDR2 YYEEEE. The CDR3 extends over 12 amino acids. CDR3 coding DNA: TGTGCCAGCAAGGTGGGAAACACTGAAGCTTTCTTT. Amino acid sequence: CASKVGNTEAFF.

The CDR3 sequence is CATSRGQENTEAFF. CDR3 in DNA: TGTGCCACCAGCAGGGGCCAGGAGAACACTGAAGCTTTCTTT. The rearrangement links TRBV15 to TRBJ1-1; D unclear. V was pared by 3 bases and J by 1 base, with 9 bases between. Germline lookup yields CDR1 LNHNV and CDR2 YYDKDF (reference sequence). CDR3 length: 14 residues.

The chain recombines TRBV5-1 with TRBJ2-1; 12 nucleotides agree with TRBD2. CDR1 and CDR2 (germline): SGHRS, YFSETQ. V lost 0 bases, J lost 5 bases, and 9 bases stayed unmatched. The CDR3 length is 18 residues. The CDR3: CASSLAFLTSGRDNEQFF. Written as DNA, the CDR3 is TGCGCCAGCAGCTTGGCCTTTTTGACTAGCGGGAGAGACAATGAGCAGTTCTTC.

The chain combines TRBV7-9 with TRBJ1-2; the match to TRBD1 covers 8 bases. V lost 5 bases to trimming and J lost 3 bases; unmatched junction nucleotides: 11. The CDR3 sequence is 16 residues long. Per the germline V gene, CDR1 is SEHNR and CDR2 is FQNEAQ (reference sequence). Here the CDR3 reads CASSQGAGELDYGYTF. Here the CDR3 DNA reads TGTGCCAGCAGCCAGGGGGCAGGGGAGCTAGACTATGGCTACACCTTC.

The chain uses TRBV4-2 and TRBJ2-1; TRBD2 agrees at 8 bases. This CDR3 is 16 amino acids long. The trim removed 0 bases at V and 7 bases at J, leaving 8 bases unmatched. Germline V lookup: CDR1 LGHNA, CDR2 YNFKEQ. The DNA for the CDR3 is TGTGCCAGCAGCCAAGAGTCTGGGACTAGGGGTAATGAGCAGTTCTTC. This gives the protein CASSQESGTRGNEQFF.

This sequence joins TRBV27 and TRBJ2-7; TRBD2 might be the D (5 bases). CDR3 size: 16 residues. Germline CDR1 reads MNHEY; CDR2 reads SMNVEV (reference sequence). V was clipped by 5 bases and J by 4 bases, with 21 bases between them. CDR3 nucleotide sequence: TGTGCCAGCAGTCCCCTGGCCGGGGTGTTTCGATACGAGCAGTACTTC. This encodes CASSPLAGVFRYEQYF.

The V gene is TRBV28, the J gene TRBJ1-1, with D perhaps matching TRBD1 (6 bases). Trimming removed 3 bases from V and 0 bases from J, with 14 bases in between. In germline, CDR1 is MDHEN, CDR2 SYDVKM. This CDR3 has 16 residues. The CDR3 sequence is CASSLSGGRVNTEAFF. CDR3 sequence (DNA): TGTGCCAGCAGTTTGTCGGGGGGGCGGGTGAACACTGAAGCTTTCTTT.

The table lists this clone with a few counts. The V gene is TRBV7-9, the J gene TRBJ2-7, with D possibly called TRBD1 or TRBD2 (5 bases each). Germline V gene lookup returns CDR1 SEHNR and CDR2 FQNEAQ (reference sequence). Trimming pared 5 bases from V and 3 bases from J, leaving 14 bases between. The CDR3 has 14 amino acids. The CDR3 loop reads CASSTRDGNYEQYF. In nucleotides, the CDR3 is TGTGCCAGCAGCACCCGGGACGGAAACTACGAGCAGTACTTC. Full variable domain (missing parts from reference TRBV7-9 and TRBJ2-7): DTGVSQNPRHKITKRGQNVTFRCDPISEHNRLYWYRQTLGQGPEFLTYFQNEAQLEKSRLLSDRFSAERPKGSFSTLEIQRTEQGDSAMYLCASSTRDGNYEQYFGPGTRLTVT.

The J gene is TRBJ1-1, the V gene TRBV7-3, with a possible D match to TRBD1 (6 bases). CDR3 length: 13 amino acids. Germline V CDR1 and CDR2: SGHTA, FQGTGA. V was trimmed by 5 bases and J by 6 bases, leaving 13 bases between them. CDR3 region: CASSPTGSAEAFF. The CDR3 nucleotides are TGTGCCAGCAGCCCAACAGGGTCCGCTGAAGCTTTCTTT.

V is TRBV4-3 and J is TRBJ2-1, with 7 bases identical to TRBD2. Germline lookup yields CDR1 LGHNA and CDR2 YSLEER. The CDR3 is 15 residues long. The ends lost 3 bases at V and 4 bases at J; junction bases unmatched: 6. CDR3 sequence reads: CASSQTGGGYNEQFF. The CDR3 bases are TGCGCCAGCAGCCAGACTGGCGGGGGATACAATGAGCAGTTCTTC.

V gene TRBV10-3 combines with J gene TRBJ1-1, with TRBD1 matching over 7 bases. The CDR3 has 12 residues. V dropped 8 bases and J dropped 3; count of bases not matched to a gene: 3. CDR1 and CDR2 (germline): ENHRY, SYGVKD. The CDR3 is CAIRQGDTEAFF. The CDR3 DNA sequence: TGTGCCATCCGTCAGGGGGACACTGAAGCTTTCTTT.

This chain joins TRBV27 and TRBJ2-3, with D tentatively TRBD2 (6 bases). In germline, CDR1 is MNHEY, CDR2 SMNVEV (reference sequence). With 5 bases removed from V and 14 bases from J, the gap between germline ends came to 23 bases. The CDR3 is 14 amino acids. CDR3: CASSPLRRTEGSYF. The CDR3 nucleotides read TGTGCCAGCAGTCCCCTTCGAAGGACGGAGGGGTCGTATTTT.

This clone was observed once. The chain is built from TRBV27 and TRBJ2-5; 10 nucleotides line up with TRBD2. V lost 11 bases and J lost 4; bases outside the gene matches: 7. The germline gives CDR1 MNHEY, CDR2 SMNVEV (reference sequence). CDR3 length: 13 amino acids. The CDR3 protein is CASGEREGETQYF. CDR3 coding DNA: TGTGCCTCAGGGGAGCGGGAGGGAGAGACCCAGTACTTC.